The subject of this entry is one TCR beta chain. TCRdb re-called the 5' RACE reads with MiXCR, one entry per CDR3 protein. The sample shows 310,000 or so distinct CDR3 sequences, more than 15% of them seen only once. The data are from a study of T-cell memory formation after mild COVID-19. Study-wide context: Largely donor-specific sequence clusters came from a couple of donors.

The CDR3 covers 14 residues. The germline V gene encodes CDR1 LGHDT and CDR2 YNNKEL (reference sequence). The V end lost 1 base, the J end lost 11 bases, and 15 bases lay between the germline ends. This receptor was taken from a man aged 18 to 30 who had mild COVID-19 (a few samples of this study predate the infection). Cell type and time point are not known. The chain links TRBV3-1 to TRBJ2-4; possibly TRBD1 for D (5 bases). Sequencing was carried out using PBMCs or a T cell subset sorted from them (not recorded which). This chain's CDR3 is CASSQGAAGFFQYF. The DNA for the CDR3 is TGTGCCAGCAGCCAAGGCGCCGCAGGGTTTTTTCAGTACTTC.